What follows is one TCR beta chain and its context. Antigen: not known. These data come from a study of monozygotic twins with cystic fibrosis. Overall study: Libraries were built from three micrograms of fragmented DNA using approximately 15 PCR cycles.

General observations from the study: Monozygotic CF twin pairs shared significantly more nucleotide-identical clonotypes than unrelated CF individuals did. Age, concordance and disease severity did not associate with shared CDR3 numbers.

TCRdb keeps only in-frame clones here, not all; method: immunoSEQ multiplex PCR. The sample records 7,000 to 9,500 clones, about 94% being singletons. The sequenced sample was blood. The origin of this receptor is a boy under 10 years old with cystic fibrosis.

For the CDR3, the DNA is TGTGCCAGTAGGGACAGGAGCAATCAGCCCCAGCATTTT. This gives the protein CASRDRSNQPQHF. The V and J genes are TRBV19 and TRBJ1-5; TRBD1 matches 7 bases. Germline trimming cut 6 bases from V and 1 base from J; bases unmatched to any gene: 0. Germline-derived CDR1 and CDR2 are LNHDA and SQIVND (reference sequence). The CDR3 has 13 amino acids.